This entry is about one TCR beta chain. Antigen specificity is unknown. This sample is part of a study of T cell repertoires in cytomegalovirus infection. About the research overall: It can be stated that public TCR beta signatures indicated CMV infection as well as a matching HLA type. Study findings and constraints: CMV-specific TCR beta clonotypes restricted by HLA-C dominated the ex vivo response.

MiXCR, run by TCRdb on the reads, gives a single entry per CDR3 protein. The sample comprises about 360,000 distinct CDR3 sequences, about 35% of which are singletons, and approximately 15% rests with the top ten. CDR3 length: 11 amino acids. Germline trimming cut 7 bases from V and 12 bases from J; bases unmatched to any gene: 8. From germline, CDR1 is MDHEN and CDR2 SYDVKM. This TCR was recovered from a human donor in good health (CMV status not recorded). Some clones in this sample may be carry-over from other donors' samples. Sequenced material: cultured PBMCs, taken from culture after CMV antigen stimulation. The chain uses TRBV28 and TRBJ1-1; 7 nucleotides match TRBD1. The CDR3 sequence is CASKTTGATFF. The CDR3 nucleotides read TGTGCCAGCAAAACAACAGGGGCAACTTTCTTT. The whole variable domain, filled in from reference TRBV28 and TRBJ1-1, reads DVKVTQSSRYLVKRTGEKVFLECVQDMDHENMFWYRQDPGLGLRLIYFSYDVKMKEKGDIPEGYSVSREKKERFSLILESASTNQTSMYLCASKTTGATFFGQGTRLTVV.